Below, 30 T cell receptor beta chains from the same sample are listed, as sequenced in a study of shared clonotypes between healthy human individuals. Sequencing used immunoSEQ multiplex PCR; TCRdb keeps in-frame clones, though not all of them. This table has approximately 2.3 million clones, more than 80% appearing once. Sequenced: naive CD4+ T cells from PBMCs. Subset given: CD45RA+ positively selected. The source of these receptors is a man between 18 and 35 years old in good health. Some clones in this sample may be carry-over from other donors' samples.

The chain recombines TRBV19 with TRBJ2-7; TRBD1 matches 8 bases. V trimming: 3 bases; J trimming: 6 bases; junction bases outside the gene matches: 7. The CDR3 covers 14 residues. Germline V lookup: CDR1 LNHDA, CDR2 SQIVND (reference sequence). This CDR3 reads CASSMSRGLVEQYF. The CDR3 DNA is TGTGCCAGTAGTATGTCCAGGGGGCTGGTCGAGCAGTACTTC.

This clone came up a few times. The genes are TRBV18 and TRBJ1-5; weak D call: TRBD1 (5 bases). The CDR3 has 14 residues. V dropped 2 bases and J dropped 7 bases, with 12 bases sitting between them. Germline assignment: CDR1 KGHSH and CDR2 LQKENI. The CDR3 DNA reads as TGTGCCAGCTCACCATCATCCGGGACCCAGCCCCAGCATTTT. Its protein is CASSPSSGTQPQHF.

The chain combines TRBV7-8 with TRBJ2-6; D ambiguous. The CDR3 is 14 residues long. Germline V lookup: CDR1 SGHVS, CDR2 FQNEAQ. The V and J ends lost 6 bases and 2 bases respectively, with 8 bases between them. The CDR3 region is CASRWAPGANVLTF. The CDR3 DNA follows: TGTGCCAGCAGGTGGGCCCCTGGGGCCAACGTCCTGACTTTC.

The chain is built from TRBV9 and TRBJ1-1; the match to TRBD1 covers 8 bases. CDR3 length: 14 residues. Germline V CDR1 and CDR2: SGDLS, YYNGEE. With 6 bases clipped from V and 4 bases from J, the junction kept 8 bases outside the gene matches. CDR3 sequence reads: CASTRQGQGTEAFF. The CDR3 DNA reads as TGTGCCAGCACAAGACAAGGACAGGGCACTGAAGCTTTCTTT.

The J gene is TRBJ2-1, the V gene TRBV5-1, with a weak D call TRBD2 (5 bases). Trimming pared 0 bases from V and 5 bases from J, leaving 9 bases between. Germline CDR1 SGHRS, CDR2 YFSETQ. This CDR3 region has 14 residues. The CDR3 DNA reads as TGCGCCAGCAGCTTGGAACCGAGGGACAATGAGCAGTTCTTC. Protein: CASSLEPRDNEQFF.

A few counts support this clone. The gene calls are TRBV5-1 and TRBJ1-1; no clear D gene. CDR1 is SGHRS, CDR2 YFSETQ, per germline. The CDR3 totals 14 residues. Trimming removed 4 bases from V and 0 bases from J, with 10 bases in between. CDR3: CASSIASMNTEAFF. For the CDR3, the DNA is TGCGCCAGCAGCATCGCATCCATGAACACTGAAGCTTTCTTT.

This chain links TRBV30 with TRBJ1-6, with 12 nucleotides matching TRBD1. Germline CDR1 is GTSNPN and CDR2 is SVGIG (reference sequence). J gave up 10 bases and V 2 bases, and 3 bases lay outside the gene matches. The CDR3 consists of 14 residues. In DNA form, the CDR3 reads TGTGCCTGGAGTACCGGGACAGGGGGCTCACCCCTCCACTTT. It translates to CAWSTGTGGSPLHF. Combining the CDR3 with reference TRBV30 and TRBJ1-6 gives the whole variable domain SQTIHQWPATLVQPVGSPLSLECTVEGTSNPNLYWYRQAAGRGLQLLFYSVGIGQISSEVPQNLSASRPQDRQFILSSKKLLLSDSGFYLCAWSTGTGGSPLHFGNGTRLTVT.

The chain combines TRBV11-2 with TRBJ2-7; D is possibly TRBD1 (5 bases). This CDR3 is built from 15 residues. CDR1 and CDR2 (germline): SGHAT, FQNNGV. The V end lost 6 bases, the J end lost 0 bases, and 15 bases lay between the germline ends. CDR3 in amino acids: CASRPSQGPSYEQYF. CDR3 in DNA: TGTGCCAGCAGGCCCAGCCAGGGTCCCTCCTACGAGCAGTACTTC.

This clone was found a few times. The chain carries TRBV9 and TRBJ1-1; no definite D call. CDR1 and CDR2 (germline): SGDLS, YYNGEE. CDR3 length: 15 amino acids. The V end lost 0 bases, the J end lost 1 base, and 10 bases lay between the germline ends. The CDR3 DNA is TGTGCCAGCAGCGTAGGGTCTGCAGAGAACACTGAAGCTTTCTTT. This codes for CASSVGSAENTEAFF. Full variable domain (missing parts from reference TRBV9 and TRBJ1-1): DSGVTQTPKHLITATGQRVTLRCSPRSGDLSVYWYQQSLDQGLQFLIQYYNGEERAKGNILERFSAQQFPDLHSELNLSSLELGDSALYFCASSVGSAENTEAFFGQGTRLTVV.

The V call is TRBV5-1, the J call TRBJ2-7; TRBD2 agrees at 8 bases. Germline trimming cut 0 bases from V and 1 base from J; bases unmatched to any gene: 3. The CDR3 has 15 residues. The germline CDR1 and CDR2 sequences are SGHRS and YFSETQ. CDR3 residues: CASSLGTSSSYEQYF. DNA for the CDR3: TGCGCCAGCAGCTTGGGGACTAGCAGTTCCTACGAGCAGTACTTC.

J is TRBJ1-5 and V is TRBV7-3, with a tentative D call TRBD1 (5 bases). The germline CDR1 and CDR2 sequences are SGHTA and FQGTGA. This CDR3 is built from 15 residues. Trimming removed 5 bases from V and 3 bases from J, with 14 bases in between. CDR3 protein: CASSTFPGINQPQHF. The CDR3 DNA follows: TGTGCCAGCAGCACGTTCCCAGGGATCAATCAGCCCCAGCATTTT.

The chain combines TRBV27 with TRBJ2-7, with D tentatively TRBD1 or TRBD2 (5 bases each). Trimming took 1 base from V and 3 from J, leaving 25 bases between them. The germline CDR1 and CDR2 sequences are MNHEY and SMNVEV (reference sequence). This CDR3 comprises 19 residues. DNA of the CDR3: TGTGCCAGCAGTTTATATTCCCCCCAGACGGGGCAGGGAAGCTACGAGCAGTACTTC. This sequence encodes CASSLYSPQTGQGSYEQYF.

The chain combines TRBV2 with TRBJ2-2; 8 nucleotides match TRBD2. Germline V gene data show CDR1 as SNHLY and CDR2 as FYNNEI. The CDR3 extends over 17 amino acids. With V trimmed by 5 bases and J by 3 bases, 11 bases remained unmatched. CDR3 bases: TGTGCCAGCAGTCTTTCCCGGGCGGGAGGTTACACCGGGGAGCTGTTTTTT. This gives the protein CASSLSRAGGYTGELFF.

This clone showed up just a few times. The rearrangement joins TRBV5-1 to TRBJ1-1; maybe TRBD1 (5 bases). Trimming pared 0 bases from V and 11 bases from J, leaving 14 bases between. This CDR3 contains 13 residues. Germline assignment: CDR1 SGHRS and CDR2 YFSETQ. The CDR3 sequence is CASSLVQGEPAFF. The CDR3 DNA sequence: TGCGCCAGCAGCTTGGTCCAGGGAGAGCCGGCTTTCTTT. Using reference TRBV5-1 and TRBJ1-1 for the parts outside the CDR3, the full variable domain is KAGVTQTPRYLIKTRGQQVTLSCSPISGHRSVSWYQQTPGQGLQFLFEYFSETQRNKGNFPGRFSGRQFSNSRSEMNVSTLELGDSALYLCASSLVQGEPAFFGQGTRLTVV.

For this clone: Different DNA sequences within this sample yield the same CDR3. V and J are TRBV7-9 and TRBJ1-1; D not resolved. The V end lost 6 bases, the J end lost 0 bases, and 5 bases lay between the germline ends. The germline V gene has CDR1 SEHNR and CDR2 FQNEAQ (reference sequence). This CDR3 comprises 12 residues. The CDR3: CASSPLNTEAFF. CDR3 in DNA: TGTGCCAGCAGTCCCCTGAACACTGAAGCTTTCTTT.

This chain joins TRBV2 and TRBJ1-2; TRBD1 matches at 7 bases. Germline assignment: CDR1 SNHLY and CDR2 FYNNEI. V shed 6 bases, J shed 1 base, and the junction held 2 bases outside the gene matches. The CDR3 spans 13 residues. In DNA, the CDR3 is TGTGCCAGCAGATACAGGGGTAACTATGGCTACACCTTC. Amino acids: CASRYRGNYGYTF.

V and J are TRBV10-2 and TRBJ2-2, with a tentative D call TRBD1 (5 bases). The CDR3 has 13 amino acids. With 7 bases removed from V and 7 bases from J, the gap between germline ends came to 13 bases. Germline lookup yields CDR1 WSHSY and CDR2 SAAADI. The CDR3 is CASTTSRDGELFF. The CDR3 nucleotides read TGCGCCAGCACGACGTCCAGGGACGGGGAGCTGTTTTTT.

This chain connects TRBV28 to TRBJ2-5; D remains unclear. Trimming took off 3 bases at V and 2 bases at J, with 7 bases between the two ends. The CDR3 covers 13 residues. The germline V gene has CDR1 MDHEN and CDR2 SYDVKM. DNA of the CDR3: TGTGCCAGCAGTTTTGTCGGGCAAGAGACCCAGTACTTC. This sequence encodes CASSFVGQETQYF.

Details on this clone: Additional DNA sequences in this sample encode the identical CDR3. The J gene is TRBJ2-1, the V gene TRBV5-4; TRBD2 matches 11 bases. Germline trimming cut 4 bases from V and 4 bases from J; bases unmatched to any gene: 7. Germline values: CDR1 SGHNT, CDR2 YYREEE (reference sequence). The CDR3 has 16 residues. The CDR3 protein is CASSPPGLAVYNEQFF. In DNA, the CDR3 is TGTGCCAGCAGCCCCCCGGGACTAGCGGTTTACAATGAGCAGTTCTTC.

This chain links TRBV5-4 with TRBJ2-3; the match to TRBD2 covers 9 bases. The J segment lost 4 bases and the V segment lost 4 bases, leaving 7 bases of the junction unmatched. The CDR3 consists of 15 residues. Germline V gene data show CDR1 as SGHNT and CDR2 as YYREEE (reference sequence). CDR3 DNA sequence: TGTGCCAGCAGCCGTAGCGGGAGTAGGGCAGATACGCAGTATTTT. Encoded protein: CASSRSGSRADTQYF. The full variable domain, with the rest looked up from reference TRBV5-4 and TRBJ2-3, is ETGVTQSPTHLIKTRGQQVTLRCSSQSGHNTVSWYQQALGQGPQFIFQYYREEENGRGNFPPRFSGLQFPNYSSELNVNALELDDSALYLCASSRSGSRADTQYFGPGTRLTVL.

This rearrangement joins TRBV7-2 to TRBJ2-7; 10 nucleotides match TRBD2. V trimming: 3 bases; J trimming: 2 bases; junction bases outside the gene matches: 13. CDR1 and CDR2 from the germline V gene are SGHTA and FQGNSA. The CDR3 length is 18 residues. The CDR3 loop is CASSLRSGASGSPYEQYF. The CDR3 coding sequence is TGTGCCAGCAGCTTGAGGTCGGGCGCTAGCGGGAGCCCCTACGAGCAGTACTTC.

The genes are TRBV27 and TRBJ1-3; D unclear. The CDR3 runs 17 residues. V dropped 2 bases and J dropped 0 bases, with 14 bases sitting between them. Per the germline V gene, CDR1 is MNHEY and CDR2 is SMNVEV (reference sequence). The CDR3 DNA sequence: TGTGCCAGCAGTTTAGGATCTGGACTTGACTCTGGAAACACCATATATTTT. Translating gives CASSLGSGLDSGNTIYF.

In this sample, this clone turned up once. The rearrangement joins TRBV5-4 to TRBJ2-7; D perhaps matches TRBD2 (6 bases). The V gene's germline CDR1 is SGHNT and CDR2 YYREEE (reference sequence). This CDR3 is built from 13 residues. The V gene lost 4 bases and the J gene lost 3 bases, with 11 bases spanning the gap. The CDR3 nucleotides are TGTGCCAGCAGCCGGAAGGGACTCTACGAGCAGTACTTC. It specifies CASSRKGLYEQYF.

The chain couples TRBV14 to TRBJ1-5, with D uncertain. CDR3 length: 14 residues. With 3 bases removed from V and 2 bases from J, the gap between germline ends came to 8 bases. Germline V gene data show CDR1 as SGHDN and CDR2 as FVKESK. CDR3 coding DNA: TGTGCCAGCAGCCATAATGGACGCAATCAGCCCCAGCATTTT. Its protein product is CASSHNGRNQPQHF.

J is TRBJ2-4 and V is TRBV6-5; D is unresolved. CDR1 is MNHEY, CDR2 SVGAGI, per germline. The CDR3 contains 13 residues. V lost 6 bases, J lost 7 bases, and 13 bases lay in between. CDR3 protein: CASRVPGWNIQYF. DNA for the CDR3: TGTGCCAGCAGGGTCCCCGGGTGGAACATTCAGTACTTC.

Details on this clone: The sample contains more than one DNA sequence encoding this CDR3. CDR3 amino acids: CASSGQGLNTEAFF. The CDR3 bases are TGTGCCAGCAGTGGACAGGGGTTGAACACTGAAGCTTTCTTT. This chain links TRBV2 with TRBJ1-1; 8 nucleotides align to TRBD1. This CDR3 contains 14 residues. Germline V gene sequence: CDR1 SNHLY, CDR2 FYNNEI. V trimming: 4 bases; J trimming: 0 bases; junction bases outside the gene matches: 1.

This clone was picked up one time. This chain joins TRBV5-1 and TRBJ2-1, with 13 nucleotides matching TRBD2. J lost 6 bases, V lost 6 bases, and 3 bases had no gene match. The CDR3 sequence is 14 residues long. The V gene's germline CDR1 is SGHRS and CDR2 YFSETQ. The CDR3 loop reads CASNGLAGVNEQFF. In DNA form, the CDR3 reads TGCGCCAGCAATGGACTAGCGGGAGTCAATGAGCAGTTCTTC.

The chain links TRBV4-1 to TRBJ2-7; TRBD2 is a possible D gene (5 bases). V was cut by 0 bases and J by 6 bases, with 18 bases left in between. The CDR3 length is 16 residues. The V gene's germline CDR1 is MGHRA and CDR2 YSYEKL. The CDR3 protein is CASSQDGVPGSGEQYF. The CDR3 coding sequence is TGCGCCAGCAGCCAAGACGGGGTCCCGGGGTCGGGCGAGCAGTACTTC.

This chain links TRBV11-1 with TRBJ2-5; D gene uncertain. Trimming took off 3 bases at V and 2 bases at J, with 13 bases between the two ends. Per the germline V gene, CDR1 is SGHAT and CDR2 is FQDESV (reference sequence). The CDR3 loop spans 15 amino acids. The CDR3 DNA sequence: TGTGCCAGCAGCTTTGGCCACAGTCCTCAAGAGACCCAGTACTTC. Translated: CASSFGHSPQETQYF.

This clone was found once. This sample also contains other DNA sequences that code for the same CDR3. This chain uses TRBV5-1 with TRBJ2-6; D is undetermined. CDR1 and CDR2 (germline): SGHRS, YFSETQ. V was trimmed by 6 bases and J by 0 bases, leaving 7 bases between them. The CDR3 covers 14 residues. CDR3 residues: CASKPSSGANVLTF. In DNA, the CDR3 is TGCGCCAGCAAACCCAGCTCTGGGGCCAACGTCCTGACTTTC. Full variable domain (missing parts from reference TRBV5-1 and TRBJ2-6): KAGVTQTPRYLIKTRGQQVTLSCSPISGHRSVSWYQQTPGQGLQFLFEYFSETQRNKGNFPGRFSGRQFSNSRSEMNVSTLELGDSALYLCASKPSSGANVLTFGAGSRLTVL.